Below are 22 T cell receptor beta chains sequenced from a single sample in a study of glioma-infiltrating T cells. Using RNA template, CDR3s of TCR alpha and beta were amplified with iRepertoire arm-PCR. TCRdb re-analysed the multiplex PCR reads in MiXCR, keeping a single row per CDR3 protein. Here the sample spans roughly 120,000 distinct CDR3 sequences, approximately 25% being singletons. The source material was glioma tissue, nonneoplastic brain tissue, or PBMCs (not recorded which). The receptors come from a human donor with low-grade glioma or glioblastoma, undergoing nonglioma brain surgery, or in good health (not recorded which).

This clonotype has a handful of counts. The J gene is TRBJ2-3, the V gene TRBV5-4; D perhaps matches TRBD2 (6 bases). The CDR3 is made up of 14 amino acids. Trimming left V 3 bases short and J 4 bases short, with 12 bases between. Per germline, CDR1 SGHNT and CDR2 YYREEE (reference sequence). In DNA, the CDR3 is TGTGCCAGCAGCTCGACTAGTAGACCAGATACGCAGTATTTT. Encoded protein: CASSSTSRPDTQYF.

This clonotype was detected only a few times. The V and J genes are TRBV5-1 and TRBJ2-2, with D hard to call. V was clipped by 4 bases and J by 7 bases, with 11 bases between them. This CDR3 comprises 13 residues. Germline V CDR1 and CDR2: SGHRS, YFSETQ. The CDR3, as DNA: TGCGCCAGCAGCACTAATCTGGGCGGGGAGCTGTTTTTT. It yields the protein CASSTNLGGELFF. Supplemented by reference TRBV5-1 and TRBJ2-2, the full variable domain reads KAGVTQTPRYLIKTRGQQVTLSCSPISGHRSVSWYQQTPGQGLQFLFEYFSETQRNKGNFPGRFSGRQFSNSRSEMNVSTLELGDSALYLCASSTNLGGELFFGEGSRLTVL.

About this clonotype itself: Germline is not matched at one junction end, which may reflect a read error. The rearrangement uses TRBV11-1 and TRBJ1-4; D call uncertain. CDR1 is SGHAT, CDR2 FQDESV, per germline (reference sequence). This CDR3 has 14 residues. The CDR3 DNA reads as TGTGCCCGCAGCATTAATAACGAAAATGAAACCCTGTTTTTT. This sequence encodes CARSINNENETLFF.

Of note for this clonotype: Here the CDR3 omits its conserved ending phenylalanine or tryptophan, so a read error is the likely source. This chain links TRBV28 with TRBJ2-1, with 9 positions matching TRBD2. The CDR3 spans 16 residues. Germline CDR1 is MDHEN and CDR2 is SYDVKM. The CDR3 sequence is CASSPISGRSYNGQFL. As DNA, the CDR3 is TGTGCCAGCAGTCCTATTAGCGGGAGATCCTACAATGGGCAGTTCCTC.

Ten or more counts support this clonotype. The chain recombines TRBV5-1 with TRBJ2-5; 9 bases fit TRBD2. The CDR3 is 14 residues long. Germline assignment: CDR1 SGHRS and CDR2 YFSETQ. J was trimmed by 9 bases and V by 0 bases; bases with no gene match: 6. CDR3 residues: CASSLDKAGGPQYF. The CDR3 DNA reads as TGCGCCAGCAGCTTGGATAAGGCGGGAGGGCCCCAGTACTTC.

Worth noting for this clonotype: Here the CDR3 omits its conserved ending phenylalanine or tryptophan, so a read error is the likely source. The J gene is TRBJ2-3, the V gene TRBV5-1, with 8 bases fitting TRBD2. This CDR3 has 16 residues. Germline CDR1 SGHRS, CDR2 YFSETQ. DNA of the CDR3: TGCGCCAGCAGCTTTGGGCTAGCGGGTTTCACATATACGCAGTATCTT. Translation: CASSFGLAGFTYTQYL.

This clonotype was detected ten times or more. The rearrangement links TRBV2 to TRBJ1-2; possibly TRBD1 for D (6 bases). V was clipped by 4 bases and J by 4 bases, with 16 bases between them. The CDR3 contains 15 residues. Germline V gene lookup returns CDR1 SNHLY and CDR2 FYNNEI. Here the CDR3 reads CASSGNRVLSYGYTF. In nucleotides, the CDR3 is TGTGCCAGCAGTGGAAACAGGGTTCTGAGCTATGGCTACACCTTC.

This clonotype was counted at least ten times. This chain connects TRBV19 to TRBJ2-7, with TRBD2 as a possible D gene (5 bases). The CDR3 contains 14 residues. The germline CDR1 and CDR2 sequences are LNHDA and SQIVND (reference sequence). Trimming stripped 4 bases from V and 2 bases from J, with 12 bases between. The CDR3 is CASSTPGVAYEQYF. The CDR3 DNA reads TGTGCCAGTAGTACTCCCGGGGTTGCCTACGAGCAGTACTTC.

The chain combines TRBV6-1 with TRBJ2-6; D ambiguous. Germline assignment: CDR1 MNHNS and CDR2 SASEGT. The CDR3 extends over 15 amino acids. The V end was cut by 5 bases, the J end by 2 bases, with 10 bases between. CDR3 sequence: CASSTTYTGANVLTF. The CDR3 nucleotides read TGTGCCAGCAGTACAACATATACTGGGGCCAACGTCCTGACTTTC.

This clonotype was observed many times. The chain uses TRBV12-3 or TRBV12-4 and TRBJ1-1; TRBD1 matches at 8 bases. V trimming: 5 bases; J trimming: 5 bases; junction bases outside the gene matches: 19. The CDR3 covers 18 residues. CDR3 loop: CASSPRTGRRRTDTEAFF. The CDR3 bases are TGTGCCAGCAGTCCCCGGACAGGGCGAAGGAGAACGGATACTGAAGCTTTCTTT.

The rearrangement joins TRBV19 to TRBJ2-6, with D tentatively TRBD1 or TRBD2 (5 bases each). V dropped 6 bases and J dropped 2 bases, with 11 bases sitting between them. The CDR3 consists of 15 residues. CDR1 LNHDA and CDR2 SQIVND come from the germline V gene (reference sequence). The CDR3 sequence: CASRLQGPGANVLTF. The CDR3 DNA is TGTGCCAGTAGGCTGCAGGGACCTGGGGCCAACGTCCTGACTTTC.

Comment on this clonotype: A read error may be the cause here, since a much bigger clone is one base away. This chain's CDR3 is CASILYSGTSGTYEQYF. The CDR3 bases are TGTGCCAGCATCCTATATTCCGGGACTAGCGGGACCTACGAGCAGTACTTC. The chain joins TRBV7-4 to TRBJ2-7; 13 positions match TRBD2. CDR1 and CDR2 (germline): SGHVT, SQSDAQ. The CDR3 spans 17 residues. With 7 bases clipped from V and 2 bases from J, the junction kept 11 bases outside the gene matches.

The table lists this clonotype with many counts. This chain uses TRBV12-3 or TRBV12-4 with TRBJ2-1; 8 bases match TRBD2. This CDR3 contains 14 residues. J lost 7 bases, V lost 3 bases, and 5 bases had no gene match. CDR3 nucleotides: TGTGCCAGCAGTTTGAATAGCGGGATTAATGAGCAGTTCTTC. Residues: CASSLNSGINEQFF.

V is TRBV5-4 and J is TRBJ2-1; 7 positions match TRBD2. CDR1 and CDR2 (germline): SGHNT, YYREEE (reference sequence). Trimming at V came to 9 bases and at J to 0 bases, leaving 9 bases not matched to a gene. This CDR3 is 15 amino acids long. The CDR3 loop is CANGVERGSYNEQFF. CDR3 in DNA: TGTGCCAATGGGGTAGAGCGGGGCTCCTACAATGAGCAGTTCTTC.

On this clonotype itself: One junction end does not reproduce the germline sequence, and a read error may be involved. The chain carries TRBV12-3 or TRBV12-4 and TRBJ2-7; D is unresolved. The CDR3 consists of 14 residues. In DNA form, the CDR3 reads TGTGCCAGCAGTTTAGTGTGGAGCTCCTACGCGCAGTACTTC. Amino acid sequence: CASSLVWSSYAQYF.

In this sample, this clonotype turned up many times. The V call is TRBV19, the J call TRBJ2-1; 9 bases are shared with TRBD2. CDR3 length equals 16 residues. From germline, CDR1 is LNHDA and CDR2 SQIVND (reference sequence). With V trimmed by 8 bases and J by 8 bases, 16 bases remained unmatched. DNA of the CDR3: TGTGCCAGTCTCGGGGGGTACAGCGGGAGGATGGATGAGCAGTTCTTC. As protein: CASLGGYSGRMDEQFF.

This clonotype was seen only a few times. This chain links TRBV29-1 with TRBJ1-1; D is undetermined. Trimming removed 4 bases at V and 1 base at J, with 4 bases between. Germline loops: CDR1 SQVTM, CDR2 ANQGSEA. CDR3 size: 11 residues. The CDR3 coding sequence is TGCAGCGTTGCTAGGAACACTGAAGCTTTCTTT. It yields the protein CSVARNTEAFF.

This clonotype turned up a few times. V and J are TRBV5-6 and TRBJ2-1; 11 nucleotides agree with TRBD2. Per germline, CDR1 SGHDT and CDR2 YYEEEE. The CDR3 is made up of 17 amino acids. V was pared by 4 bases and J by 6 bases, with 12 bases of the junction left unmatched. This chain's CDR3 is CASSRDGTSGTSNEQFF. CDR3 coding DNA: TGTGCCAGCAGCCGGGACGGGACTAGCGGTACTTCCAATGAGCAGTTCTTC.

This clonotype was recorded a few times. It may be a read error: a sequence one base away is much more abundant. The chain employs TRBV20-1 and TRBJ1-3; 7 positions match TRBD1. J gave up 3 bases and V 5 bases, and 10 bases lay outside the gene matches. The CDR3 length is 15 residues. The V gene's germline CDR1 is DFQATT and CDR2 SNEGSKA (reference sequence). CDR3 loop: CSALSGTAFGNTIYF. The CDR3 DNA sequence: TGCAGTGCTCTTTCCGGGACAGCCTTTGGAAACACCATATATTTT.

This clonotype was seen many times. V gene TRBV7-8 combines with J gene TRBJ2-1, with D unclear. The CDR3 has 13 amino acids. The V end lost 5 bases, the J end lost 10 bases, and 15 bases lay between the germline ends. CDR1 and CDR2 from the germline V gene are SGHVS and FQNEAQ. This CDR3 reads CASSPSQAVEQFF. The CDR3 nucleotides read TGTGCCAGCAGCCCCAGTCAGGCTGTGGAGCAGTTCTTC.

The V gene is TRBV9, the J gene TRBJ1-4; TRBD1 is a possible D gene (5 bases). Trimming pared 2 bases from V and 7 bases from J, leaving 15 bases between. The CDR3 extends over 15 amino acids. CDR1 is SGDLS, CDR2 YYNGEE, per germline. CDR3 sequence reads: CASSVAVGRGEKLFF. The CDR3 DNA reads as TGTGCCAGCAGCGTTGCTGTGGGGCGAGGTGAAAAACTGTTTTTT.

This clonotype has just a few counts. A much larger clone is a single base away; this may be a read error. The CDR3 DNA follows: TGTGCCAGCAGTCCCACCGACAGGGGATTGGCGGAGACCCAGTACTTC. Amino acids: CASSPTDRGLAETQYF. The chain links TRBV27 to TRBJ2-5; 8 bases are a match to TRBD1. This CDR3 is 16 amino acids long. The V and J ends lost 5 bases and 5 bases, in that order; junction bases with no gene match: 13. CDR1 and CDR2 (germline): MNHEY, SMNVEV (reference sequence).